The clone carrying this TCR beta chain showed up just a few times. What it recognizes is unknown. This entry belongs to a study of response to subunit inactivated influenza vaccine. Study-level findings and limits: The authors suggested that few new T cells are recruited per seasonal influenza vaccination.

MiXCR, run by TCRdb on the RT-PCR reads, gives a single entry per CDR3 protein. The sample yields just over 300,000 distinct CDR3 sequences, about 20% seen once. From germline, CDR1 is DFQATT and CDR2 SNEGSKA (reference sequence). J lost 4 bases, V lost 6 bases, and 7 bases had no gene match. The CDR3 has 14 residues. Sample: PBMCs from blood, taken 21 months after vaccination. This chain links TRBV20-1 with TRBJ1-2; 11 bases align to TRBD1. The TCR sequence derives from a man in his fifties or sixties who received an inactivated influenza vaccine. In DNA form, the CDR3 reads TGCAGTGCCCCTTGGGACAGGGGGACCTATGGCTACACCTTC. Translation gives CSAPWDRGTYGYTF.